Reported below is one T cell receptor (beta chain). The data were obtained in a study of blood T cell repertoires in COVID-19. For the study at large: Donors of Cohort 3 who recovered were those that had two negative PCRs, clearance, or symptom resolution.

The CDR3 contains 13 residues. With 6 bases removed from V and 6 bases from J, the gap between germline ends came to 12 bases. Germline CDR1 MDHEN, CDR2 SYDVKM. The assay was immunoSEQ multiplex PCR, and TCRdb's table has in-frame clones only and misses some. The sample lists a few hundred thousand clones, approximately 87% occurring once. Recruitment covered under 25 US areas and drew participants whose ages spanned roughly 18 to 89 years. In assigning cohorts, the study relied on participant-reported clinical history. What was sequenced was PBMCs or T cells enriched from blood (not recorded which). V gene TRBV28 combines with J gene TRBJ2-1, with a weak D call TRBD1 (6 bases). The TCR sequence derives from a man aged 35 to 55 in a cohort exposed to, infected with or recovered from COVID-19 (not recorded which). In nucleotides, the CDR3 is TGTGCCAGCAGAGGGACATCCCCCAATGAGCAGTTCTTC. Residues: CASRGTSPNEQFF.